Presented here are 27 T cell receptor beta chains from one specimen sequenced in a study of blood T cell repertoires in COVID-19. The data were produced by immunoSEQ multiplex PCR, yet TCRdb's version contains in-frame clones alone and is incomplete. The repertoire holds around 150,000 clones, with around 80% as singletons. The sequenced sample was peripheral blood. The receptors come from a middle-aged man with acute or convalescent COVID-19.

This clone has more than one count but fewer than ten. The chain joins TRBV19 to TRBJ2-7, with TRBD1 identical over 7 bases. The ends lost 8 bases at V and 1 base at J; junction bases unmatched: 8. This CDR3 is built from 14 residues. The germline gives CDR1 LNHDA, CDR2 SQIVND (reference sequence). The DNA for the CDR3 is TGTGCCAGTTCTGCGACAGGGCGATCCTACGAGCAGTACGTC. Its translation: CASSATGRSYEQYV.

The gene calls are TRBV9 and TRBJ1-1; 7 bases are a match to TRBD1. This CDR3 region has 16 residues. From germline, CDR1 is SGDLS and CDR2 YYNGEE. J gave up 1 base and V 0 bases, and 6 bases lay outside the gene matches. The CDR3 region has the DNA TGTGCCAGCAGCGTAGGTAACAGGGGTGGGAACACTGAAGCTTTCTTT. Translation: CASSVGNRGGNTEAFF.

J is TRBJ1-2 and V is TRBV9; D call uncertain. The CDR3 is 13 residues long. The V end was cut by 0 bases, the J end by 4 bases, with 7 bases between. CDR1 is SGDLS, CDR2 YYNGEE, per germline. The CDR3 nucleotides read TGTGCCAGCAGCGTAGATCTACTCTATGGCTACACCTTC. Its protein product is CASSVDLLYGYTF. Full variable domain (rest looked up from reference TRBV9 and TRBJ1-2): DSGVTQTPKHLITATGQRVTLRCSPRSGDLSVYWYQQSLDQGLQFLIQYYNGEERAKGNILERFSAQQFPDLHSELNLSSLELGDSALYFCASSVDLLYGYTFGSGTRLTVV.

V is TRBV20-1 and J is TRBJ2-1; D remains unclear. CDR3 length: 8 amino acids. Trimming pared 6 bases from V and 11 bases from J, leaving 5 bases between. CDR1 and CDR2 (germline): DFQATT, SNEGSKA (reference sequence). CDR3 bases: TGCAGTGCGGGCAAGCAGTTCTTC. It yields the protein CSAGKQFF.

The CDR3 reads CASSGFDRGYGYTF. The CDR3 DNA reads as TGTGCCAGCAGCGGGTTCGACAGGGGCTATGGCTACACCTTC. This sequence joins TRBV9 and TRBJ1-2; 8 bases match TRBD1. Trimming removed 3 bases from V and 4 bases from J; junction bases left unmatched: 5. The CDR3 extends over 14 amino acids. Looked up from germline, CDR1 is SGDLS and CDR2 is YYNGEE.

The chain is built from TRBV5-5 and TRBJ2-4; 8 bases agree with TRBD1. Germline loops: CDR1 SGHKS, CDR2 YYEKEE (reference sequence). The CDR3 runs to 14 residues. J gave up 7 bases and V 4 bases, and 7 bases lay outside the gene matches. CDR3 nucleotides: TGTGCCAGCAGCCCCGGACAGGGTCGGAACATTCAGTACTTC. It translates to CASSPGQGRNIQYF.

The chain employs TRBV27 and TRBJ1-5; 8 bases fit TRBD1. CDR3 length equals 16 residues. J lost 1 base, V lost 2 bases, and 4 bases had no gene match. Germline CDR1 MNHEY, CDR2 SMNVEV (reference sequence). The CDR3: CASSLAGGLSNQPQHF. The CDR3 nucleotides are TGTGCCAGCAGTTTAGCAGGGGGCTTGAGCAATCAGCCCCAGCATTTT.

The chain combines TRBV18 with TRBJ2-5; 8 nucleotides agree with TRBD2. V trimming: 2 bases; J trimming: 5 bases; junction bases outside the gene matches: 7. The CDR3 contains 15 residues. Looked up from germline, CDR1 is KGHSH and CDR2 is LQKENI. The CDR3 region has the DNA TGTGCCAGCTCACCATACCGGACTAGCATGGAGACCCAGTACTTC. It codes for CASSPYRTSMETQYF.

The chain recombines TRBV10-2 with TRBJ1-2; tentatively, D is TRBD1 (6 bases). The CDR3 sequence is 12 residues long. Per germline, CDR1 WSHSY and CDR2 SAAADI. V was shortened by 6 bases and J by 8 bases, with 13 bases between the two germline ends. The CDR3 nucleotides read TGCGCCAGCAGCGAAACAGGGCACGGCTACACCTTC. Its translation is CASSETGHGYTF.

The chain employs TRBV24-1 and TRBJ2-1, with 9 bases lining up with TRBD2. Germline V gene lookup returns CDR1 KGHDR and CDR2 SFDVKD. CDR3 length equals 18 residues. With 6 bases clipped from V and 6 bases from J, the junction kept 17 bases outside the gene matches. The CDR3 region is CATSLSGGPGSLGNEQFF. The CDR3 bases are TGTGCCACCAGTTTGAGCGGGGGGCCCGGATCCTTGGGCAATGAGCAGTTCTTC.

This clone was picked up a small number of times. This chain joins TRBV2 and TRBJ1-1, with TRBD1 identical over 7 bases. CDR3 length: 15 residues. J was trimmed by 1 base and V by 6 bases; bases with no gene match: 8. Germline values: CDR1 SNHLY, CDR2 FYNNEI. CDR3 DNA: TGTGCCAGCAGAGCACCCAGGGGGGAGAACACTGAAGCTTTCTTT. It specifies CASRAPRGENTEAFF.

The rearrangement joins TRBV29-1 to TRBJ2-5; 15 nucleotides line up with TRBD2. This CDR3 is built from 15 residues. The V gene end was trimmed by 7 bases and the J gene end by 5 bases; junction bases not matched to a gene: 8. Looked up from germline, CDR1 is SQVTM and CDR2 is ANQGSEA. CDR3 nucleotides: TGCAGCGCAGGACTAGCGGGGGGGCCGAGGGAGACCCAGTACTTC. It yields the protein CSAGLAGGPRETQYF. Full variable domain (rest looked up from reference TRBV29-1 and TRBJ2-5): SAVISQKPSRDICQRGTSLTIQCQVDSQVTMMFWYRQQPGQSLTLIATANQGSEATYESGFVIDKFPISRPNLTFSTLTVSNMSPEDSSIYLCSAGLAGGPRETQYFGPGTRLLVL.

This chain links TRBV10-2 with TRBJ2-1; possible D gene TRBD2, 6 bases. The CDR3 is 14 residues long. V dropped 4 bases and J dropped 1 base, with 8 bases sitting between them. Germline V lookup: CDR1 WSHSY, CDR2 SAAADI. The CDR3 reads CASSGLGSYNEQFF. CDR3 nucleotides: TGCGCCAGCAGTGGACTAGGGTCCTACAATGAGCAGTTCTTC.

CDR3 nucleotides: TGCGCCAGCAGCCCGGGACAGGGTAATGAAAAACTGTTTTTT. Amino acid sequence: CASSPGQGNEKLFF. This chain connects TRBV5-1 to TRBJ1-4; 9 bases map to TRBD1. Germline loops: CDR1 SGHRS, CDR2 YFSETQ. There are 14 residues in the CDR3. V dropped 4 bases and J dropped 4; count of bases not matched to a gene: 2.

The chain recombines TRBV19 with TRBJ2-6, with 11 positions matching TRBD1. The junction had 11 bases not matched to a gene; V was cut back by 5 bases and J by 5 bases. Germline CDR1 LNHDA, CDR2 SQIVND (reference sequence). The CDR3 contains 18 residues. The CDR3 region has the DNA TGTGCCAGTAGTGCAACCGGGACAGGGGGTGCGTGGGCCAACGTCCTGACTTTC. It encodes CASSATGTGGAWANVLTF.

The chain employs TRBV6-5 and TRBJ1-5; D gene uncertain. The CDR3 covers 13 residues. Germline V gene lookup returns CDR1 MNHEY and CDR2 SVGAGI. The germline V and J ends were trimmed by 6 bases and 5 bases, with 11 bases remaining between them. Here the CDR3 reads CASRVKQDQPQHF. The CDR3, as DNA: TGTGCCAGCAGGGTCAAGCAGGATCAGCCCCAGCATTTT.

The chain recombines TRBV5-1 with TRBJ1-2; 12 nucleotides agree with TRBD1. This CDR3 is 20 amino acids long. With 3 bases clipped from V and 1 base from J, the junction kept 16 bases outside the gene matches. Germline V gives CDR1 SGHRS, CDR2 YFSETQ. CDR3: CASSSPGTGGKTRYNYGYTF. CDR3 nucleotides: TGCGCCAGCAGCTCGCCCGGGACAGGGGGCAAGACCCGATATAACTATGGCTACACCTTC.

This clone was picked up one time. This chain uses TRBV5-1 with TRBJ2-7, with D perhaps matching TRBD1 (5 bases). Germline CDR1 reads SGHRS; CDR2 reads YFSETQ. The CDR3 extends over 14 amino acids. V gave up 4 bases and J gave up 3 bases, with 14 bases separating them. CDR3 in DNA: TGCGCCAGCAGCCCCGGCCCAGGGCTCTACGAGCAGTACGTC. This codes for CASSPGPGLYEQYV.

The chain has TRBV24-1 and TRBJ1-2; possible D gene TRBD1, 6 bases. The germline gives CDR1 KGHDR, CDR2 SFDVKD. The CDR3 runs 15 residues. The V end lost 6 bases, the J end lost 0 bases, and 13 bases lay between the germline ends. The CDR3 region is CATSQGQSPNYGYTF. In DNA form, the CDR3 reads TGTGCCACCAGTCAGGGGCAGTCCCCTAACTATGGCTACACCTTC.

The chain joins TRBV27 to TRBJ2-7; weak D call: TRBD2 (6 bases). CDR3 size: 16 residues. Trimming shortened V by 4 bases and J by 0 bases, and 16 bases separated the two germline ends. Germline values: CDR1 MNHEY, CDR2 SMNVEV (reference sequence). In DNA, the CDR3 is TGTGCCAGCAGTTCTCCCGTTGACGGGAGCTCCTACGAGCAGTACTTC. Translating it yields CASSSPVDGSSYEQYF.

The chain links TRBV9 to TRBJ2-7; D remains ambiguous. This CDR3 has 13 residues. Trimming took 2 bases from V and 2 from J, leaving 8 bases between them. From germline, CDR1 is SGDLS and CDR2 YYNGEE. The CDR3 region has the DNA TGTGCCAGCAGCGTTCAGGAAACCTACGAGCAGTACTTC. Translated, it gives CASSVQETYEQYF.

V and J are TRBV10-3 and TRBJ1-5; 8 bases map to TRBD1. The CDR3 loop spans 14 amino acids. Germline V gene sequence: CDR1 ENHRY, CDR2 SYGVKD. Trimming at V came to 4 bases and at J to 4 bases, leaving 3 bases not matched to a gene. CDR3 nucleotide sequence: TGTGCCATCAGTGGGAACAGGGGGAATCAGCCCCAGCATTTT. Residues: CAISGNRGNQPQHF.

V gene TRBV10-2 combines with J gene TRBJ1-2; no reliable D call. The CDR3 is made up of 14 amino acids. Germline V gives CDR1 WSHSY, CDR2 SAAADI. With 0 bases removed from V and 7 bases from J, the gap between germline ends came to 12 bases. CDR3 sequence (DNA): TGCGCCAGCAGTGAGTCTGCACTTCGGGGTGGCTACACCTTC. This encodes CASSESALRGGYTF.

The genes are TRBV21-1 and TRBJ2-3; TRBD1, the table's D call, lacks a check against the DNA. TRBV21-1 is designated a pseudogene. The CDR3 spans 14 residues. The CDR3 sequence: CASSIDSSTDTQYF. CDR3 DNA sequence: TGTGCCAGCAGCATAGACAGTAGCACAGATACGCAGTATTTT.

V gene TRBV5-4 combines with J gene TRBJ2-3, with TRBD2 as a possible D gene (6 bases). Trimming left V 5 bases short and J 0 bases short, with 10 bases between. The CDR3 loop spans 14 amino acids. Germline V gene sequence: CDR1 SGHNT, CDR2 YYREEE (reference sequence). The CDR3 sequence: CASSNGGSTDTQYF. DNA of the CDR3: TGTGCCAGCAGTAACGGGGGAAGCACAGATACGCAGTATTTT.

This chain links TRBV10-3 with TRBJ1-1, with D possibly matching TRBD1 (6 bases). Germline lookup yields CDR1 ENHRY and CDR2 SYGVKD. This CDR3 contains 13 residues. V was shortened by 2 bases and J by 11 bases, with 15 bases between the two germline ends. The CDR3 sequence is CAISELLSGEAFF. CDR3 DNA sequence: TGTGCCATCAGTGAGCTCTTATCAGGGGAGGCTTTCTTT.

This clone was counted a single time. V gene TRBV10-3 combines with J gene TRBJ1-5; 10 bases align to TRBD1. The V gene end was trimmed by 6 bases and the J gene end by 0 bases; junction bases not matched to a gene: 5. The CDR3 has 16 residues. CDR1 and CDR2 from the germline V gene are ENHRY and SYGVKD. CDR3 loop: CAISDRDRGSNQPQHF. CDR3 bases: TGTGCCATCAGCGACCGGGACAGGGGTAGCAATCAGCCCCAGCATTTT.